The clone carrying this TCR beta chain was detected ten times or more. TCRdb passed the 5' RACE reads through MiXCR, listing each CDR3 protein once. This table has more than 55,000 distinct CDR3 sequences, approximately 12% appearing once. V lost 3 bases, J lost 0 bases, and 6 bases lay in between. The V gene's germline CDR1 is SGHTA and CDR2 FQGNSA. This CDR3 has 15 amino acids. These data are taken from a study of early T cells in non-severe SARS-CoV-2 infection. About the study: Sequenced bulk RNA came from whole blood that was unsorted, and chains were unpaired.

The specimen sequenced was whole blood. This TCR derives from an adult who was a healthcare worker with PCR-confirmed SARS-CoV-2 infection or an uninfected control (not recorded which). The chain links TRBV7-2 to TRBJ2-6, with D unresolved. The CDR3 loop reads CASSFGTSGANVLTF. The CDR3 region has the DNA TGTGCCAGCAGCTTTGGAACCTCTGGGGCCAACGTCCTGACTTTC.